This passage covers 11 T cell receptor beta chains from one sample sequenced in a study of shared clonotypes between healthy human individuals. Naive CD8 isolation took CD45RO-negative cells positively selected for CCR7 and excluded terminally differentiated effector memory CD45RA+ cells. The assay was immunoSEQ multiplex PCR, and TCRdb's table has in-frame clones only and misses some. The data show 1.5 million to 2.5 million clones, over 85% seen once. Sequenced input: naive CD8+ T cells sorted from blood. These receptors were collected from a man aged 18 to 30 in good health.

The chain employs TRBV7-9 and TRBJ2-5; 8 nucleotides align to TRBD1. After removal of 5 bases from V and 5 bases from J, the junction contained 7 bases not matched to a gene. The CDR3 is 14 amino acids. The germline gives CDR1 SEHNR, CDR2 FQNEAQ (reference sequence). The CDR3 reads CASSQDRERETQYF. Written as DNA, the CDR3 is TGTGCCAGCAGCCAGGACAGGGAGAGGGAGACCCAGTACTTC.

This clone was detected only once. The V call is TRBV6-7, the J call TRBJ2-1; 8 bases fit TRBD2. TRBV6-7 is labeled an ORF, and its function is uncertain. The CDR3 extends over 14 amino acids. V trimming: 6 bases; J trimming: 7 bases; junction bases outside the gene matches: 8. CDR3 residues: CASRLSGIGNEQFF. In DNA, the CDR3 is TGTGCCAGCAGACTTAGCGGGATAGGGAATGAGCAGTTCTTC.

Written as DNA, the CDR3 is TGCGCCAGCAGCTTGTCGGGGAGTGAGCAGTTCTTC. Protein: CASSLSGSEQFF. J is TRBJ2-1 and V is TRBV5-1, with D perhaps matching TRBD2 (5 bases). V lost 1 base to trimming and J lost 9 bases, with 8 bases between them. The CDR3 totals 12 residues. CDR1 is SGHRS, CDR2 YFSETQ, per germline.

As regards this clone: Other DNA sequences in this specimen translate into the identical CDR3. V gene TRBV27 combines with J gene TRBJ1-1; 9 bases fit TRBD1. The trim removed 5 bases at V and 2 bases at J, leaving 3 bases unmatched. The CDR3 extends over 14 amino acids. Germline-derived CDR1 and CDR2 are MNHEY and SMNVEV (reference sequence). DNA of the CDR3: TGTGCCAGCAGTCCGGGACAGGGCAACACTGAAGCTTTCTTT. As protein: CASSPGQGNTEAFF.

The chain couples TRBV27 to TRBJ2-1; TRBD2 aligns across 11 bases. CDR3 length: 14 amino acids. V lost 8 bases, J lost 8 bases, and 8 bases stayed unmatched. Germline V gene sequence: CDR1 MNHEY, CDR2 SMNVEV (reference sequence). The CDR3 sequence: CASRGLAGLDEQFF. The CDR3 nucleotides read TGTGCCAGCCGCGGACTAGCGGGTTTGGATGAGCAGTTCTTC.

The gene calls are TRBV7-2 and TRBJ2-1, with 15 bases that match TRBD2. This CDR3 has 18 residues. Germline V gene sequence: CDR1 SGHTA, CDR2 FQGNSA. V was pared by 6 bases and J by 0 bases, with 6 bases of the junction left unmatched. For the CDR3, the DNA is TGTGCCAGCAGTCAGGGACTAGCGGGAGGCTTCTCCTACAATGAGCAGTTCTTC. Amino acid sequence: CASSQGLAGGFSYNEQFF.

The V and J genes are TRBV29-1 and TRBJ2-7; 12 nucleotides align to TRBD2. The CDR3 totals 13 residues. In germline, CDR1 is SQVTM, CDR2 ANQGSEA. Trimming removed 6 bases from V and 3 bases from J; junction bases left unmatched: 3. The CDR3 is CSVLTSGGYEQYF. In nucleotides, the CDR3 is TGCAGCGTCCTGACTAGCGGGGGCTACGAGCAGTACTTC.

The V and J genes are TRBV29-1 and TRBJ2-1; TRBD2 is a possible D gene (5 bases). The ends were cut back, 7 bases at V and 2 bases at J, with 9 bases in the middle. CDR1 and CDR2 from the germline V gene are SQVTM and ANQGSEA. This CDR3 spans 12 amino acids. CDR3 sequence: CSAFGTYNEQFF. In DNA, the CDR3 is TGCAGCGCTTTCGGGACCTACAATGAGCAGTTCTTC.

Points on this clone: Other DNA sequences in the same sample also yield this CDR3. The V call is TRBV7-3, the J call TRBJ2-3, with D maybe TRBD1 (6 bases). The CDR3 spans 13 residues. Germline assignment: CDR1 SGHTA and CDR2 FQGTGA. Trimming took off 2 bases at V and 4 bases at J, with 7 bases between the two ends. The CDR3 coding sequence is TGTGCCAGCAGCTTAGGGGGCGCAGATACGCAGTATTTT. Its protein product is CASSLGGADTQYF. Filled out from reference TRBV7-3 and TRBJ2-3, the complete variable domain reads GAGVSQTPSNKVTEKGKYVELRCDPISGHTALYWYRQSLGQGPEFLIYFQGTGAADDSGLPNDRFFAVRPEGSVSTLKIQRTERGDSAVYLCASSLGGADTQYFGPGTRLTVL.

This sequence joins TRBV7-8 and TRBJ1-2; the D is unclear. The V end was cut by 5 bases, the J end by 3 bases, with 19 bases between. Germline V gene sequence: CDR1 SGHVS, CDR2 FQNEAQ. There are 16 residues in the CDR3. CDR3: CASSLPVQASHYGYTF. CDR3 nucleotide sequence: TGTGCCAGCAGCCTCCCGGTTCAGGCTAGCCACTATGGCTACACCTTC.

This clone appeared a single time. V is TRBV4-1 and J is TRBJ2-5; a possible D gene is TRBD1 (5 bases). The CDR3 runs to 12 residues. The V gene lost 4 bases and the J gene lost 5 bases, with 8 bases spanning the gap. Germline values: CDR1 MGHRA, CDR2 YSYEKL. The CDR3 protein is CASSPNRETQYF. CDR3 bases: TGCGCCAGCAGCCCCAACAGGGAGACCCAGTACTTC.